This T cell receptor beta chain is drawn from a study of blood T cell repertoires in COVID-19. Study at large: Italy, Spain and the United States were the sources of the convalescent and acute COVID-19 samples. PBMCs, B-cell-depleted T cells, or T cells were the source of the cDNA or gDNA that made up the material.

This CDR3 region has 12 residues. Trimming pared 6 bases from V and 7 bases from J, leaving 11 bases between. Germline V lookup: CDR1 SGHTA, CDR2 FQGNSA. In the source study's methods: Using reference gene primer amplification, nucleated cell counts were estimated. Measured with immunoSEQ multiplex PCR; TCRdb has only the in-frame clones, and not every one. V and J calls plus clone size are reproduced from that table; the DNA served to infer D and trimming. The repertoire holds approximately 150,000 clones, 80% to 85% seen once, with approximately 10% in the top ten. The sequenced sample consisted of peripheral blood. This TCR derives from an older man with active or convalescent COVID-19. J is TRBJ2-3 and V is TRBV7-2; tentative D call: TRBD2 (5 bases). For the CDR3, the DNA is TGTGCCAGCAGTACTAGTTTATATACGCAGTATTTT. This codes for CASSTSLYTQYF.